The sequence of this T cell receptor beta chain was determined in a study of shared clonotypes between healthy human individuals. This CDR3 contains 18 residues. Trimming cost V 3 bases and J 2 bases, with 22 bases left between them. Per germline, CDR1 SGDLS and CDR2 YYNGEE. In the authors' workflow: Filtering was not the same, since immunoSEQ gave junction-only sequences without quality scores. Using immunoSEQ multiplex PCR, the repertoire was profiled, and TCRdb retains in-frame clones only, with some absent. V and J calls plus clone size are reproduced from that table; the DNA served to infer D and trimming. The table records approximately 98,000 clones, around 65% of them present only once. Donation came from healthy HIV-negative adults that had no recent acute infections or vaccinations.

The chain recombines TRBV9 with TRBJ2-3; D possibly corresponds to TRBD1 (6 bases). The sequence was obtained from a woman aged 25 to 39 in good health. The specimen sequenced was memory CD8+ T cells sorted from blood. Described subset: CD45RO+ cells pooled with CCR7-negative TemRA cells. DNA for the CDR3: TGTGCCAGCAGCGCCGCAGGGGTTTTAGTTGGTTTCACAGATACGCAGTATTTT. Residues: CASSAAGVLVGFTDTQYF.